This T cell receptor (beta chain) was recovered during a study of blood T cell repertoires in COVID-19. Germline lookup yields CDR1 LGHDT and CDR2 YNNKEL (reference sequence). Trimming at V came to 5 bases and at J to 4 bases, leaving 9 bases not matched to a gene. The CDR3 extends over 15 amino acids. Using immunoSEQ multiplex PCR, the repertoire was profiled, and TCRdb retains in-frame clones only, with some absent. The data contain hundreds of thousands of clones, roughly four fifths of them seen just once; the ten biggest clones take up 6.5% to 9%. The TCR was taken from a woman older than 75 with COVID-19, enrolled during active disease. This chain uses TRBV3-1 (or the pseudogene TRBV3-2) with TRBJ1-1, with 8 bases aligning to TRBD1. Specimen: peripheral blood. CDR3 bases: TGTGCCAGCAGCTGGAATCCGACAGGGGTCACTGAAGCTTTCTTT. It translates to CASSWNPTGVTEAFF.